This paragraph reports one T cell receptor (beta chain). This clonotype has at least ten counts. The antigen it recognizes is unknown. There are no base qualities to consult, and no much larger clone falls within one base. The CDR3 spans 13 residues, from the cysteine through the phenylalanine. The CDR3 DNA has 39 bases and is translated from base 1. Based on the germline V gene, the CDR1 and CDR2 sequences are SQVTM and ANQGSEA. Germline trimming amounts to 1 base on V and 3 bases on J, with 3 as the count of junction bases outside the gene matches. Starting from 400 ng RNA, TCR libraries were constructed with the Immunoverse kit using molecular barcoded adaptors that cover the alpha/delta and beta/gamma chains. TCR library preparation used the same RNA that went into transcriptome sequencing. Sequencing of the TCR libraries was done on an Illumina HiSeq 4000 with 2 x 150 cycles. The authors' analysis ran thus. TCR reads were aligned to human V, D, J and C references and assembled into CDR3 clonotypes with MiXCR, including quality filtering and error correction. The tcR package in R was used to analyze clonotype counts and gene usage diversity. For inspection of raw mapping reads, RNA-seq reads were mapped by STAR aligner version 2.5.3a onto GRCh37 of the human genome. To test the effect of sequencing depth on detected clonotypes, IR-seq fastq files were randomly downsampled using Seqtk 1.3. The public sequencing data were trimmed at Q25 with fastp and processed into clonotypes with MiXCR by TCRdb, which kept only in-frame beta chains. Each CDR3 protein appears once, grouped with its most common genes and DNA. TCRdb's processing, not the authors', yielded these V and J calls. Within this sample are around 130,000 distinct CDR3 sequences, with about 12% of them counted one time only. The ten most abundant clones make up about 8.6% of the sample.

Every patient had bone marrow sampled at the time of active disease. Bone marrow mononuclear cells were isolated by Ficoll-Hypaque density gradient centrifugation. To remove myeloma plasma cells, the cells were labeled with CD138 magnetic microbeads on a MACS separator, and CD138-negative cells were then collected by negative selection. Flow cytometry with CD138 antibodies on an Attune NxT was used to check how pure the isolated cells were. TRIzol reagent was used to extract total RNA, which was then quantified with a NanoDrop spectrophotometer. Paired RNA-seq and IR-seq were performed on the CD138-negative bone marrow sample of each patient. The data are from a study of read filtering for tumor transcriptome and immune sequencing (TCRdb year 2020). In terms of the full investigation: Of the patients in the cohort, around 17 were male and over twelve were female, and their mean age was about 69 years, with a range of about 40 to 85. By revised international staging, eight or nine patients were R-ISS I, 16 were R-ISS II and roughly seven were R-ISS III. Whole-transcriptome libraries were prepared with the TruSeq RNA Access Library Prep Kit after DNase treatment. Per sample, about 3.5 to 10.27 million TCR-region mapped reads were obtained with IR-seq, compared with only 85 to 1273 with RNA-seq. Using the same bone marrow samples, the study ran both targeted immune repertoire sequencing and bulk whole-transcriptome sequencing and then compared the TCR repertoires from each method. One of the main goals was to work out a read-filtering strategy for immune repertoire data, in particular whether clonotypes backed by only a single read should be removed. Results the study describes overall, beyond this receptor: When single-read clonotypes were removed, the proportions of shared clonotypes in IR-seq and RNA-seq correlated more strongly. In IR-seq, single-read clonotypes were around four fifths of clonotypes but approximately 3.7% of total reads; in RNA-seq they were roughly 73% of clonotypes and 35% to 45% of reads. Compared with RNA-seq, IR-seq captured clonotypes at much greater depth and more reliably, and a smaller IR-seq throughput was enough to identify most of the shared clonotypes. The sorted CD138-negative fraction was composed of a mixed bone marrow immune population rather than of purified T cells.

The material sequenced was a population of CD138-negative cells sorted from bone marrow. Taken with the paper, the label for cell subset or site translates to: bone marrow mononuclear cells depleted of CD138+ plasma/myeloma cells by negative magnetic selection. The receptor was derived from a donor at least 40 years old with multiple myeloma. The chain is assembled from TRBV29-1 and TRBJ2-7, and 7 bases in between align with TRBD1. Read as DNA, the sequence is TGCAGCGTTGAAGGCCGGGACAGCTACGAGCAGTACTTC. Translated, it reads CSVEGRDSYEQYF.